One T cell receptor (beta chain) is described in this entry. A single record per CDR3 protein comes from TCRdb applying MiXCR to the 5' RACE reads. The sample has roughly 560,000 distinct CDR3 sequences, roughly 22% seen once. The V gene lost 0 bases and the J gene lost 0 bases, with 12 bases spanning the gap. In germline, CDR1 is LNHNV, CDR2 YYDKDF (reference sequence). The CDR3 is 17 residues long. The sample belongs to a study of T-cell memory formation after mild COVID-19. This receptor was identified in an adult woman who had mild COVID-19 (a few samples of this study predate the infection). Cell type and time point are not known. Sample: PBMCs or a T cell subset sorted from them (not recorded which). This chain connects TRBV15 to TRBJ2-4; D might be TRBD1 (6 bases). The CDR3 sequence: CATSREGQGSAKNIQYF. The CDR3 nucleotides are TGTGCCACCAGCAGAGAGGGGCAGGGGTCAGCCAAAAACATTCAGTACTTC.